Below, one T cell receptor beta chain is given with its context. The sample belongs to a study of identifying expanded T cells in peripheral blood. Germline V CDR1 and CDR2: SGHTA, FQGNSA. With 6 bases removed from V and 4 bases from J, the gap between germline ends came to 11 bases. This CDR3 has 13 residues. Profiling relied on immunoSEQ multiplex PCR, and the TCRdb table lists in-frame clones only, not all of them. The table shows over 85,000 clones, with about 85% occurring only once. Sequencing was carried out using blood. The clonotype was recovered from a person between 18 and 75 years old in good health. The chain is built from TRBV7-2 and TRBJ2-3; D is uncertain. CDR3 DNA sequence: TGTGCCAGCAGTTTGACCTATCCAGATACGCAGTATTTT. This codes for CASSLTYPDTQYF.